These 18 T cell receptor beta chains share one sample of origin, sequenced in a study of tumor and adjacent non-tumor tissue in lung cancer. A modified ARM-PCR protocol with three rounds of nested PCR amplified TCRbeta. TCRdb fed the multiplex PCR reads into MiXCR, producing one record per CDR3 protein. The table lists more than 35,000 distinct CDR3 sequences, 60% to 70% of them singletons. This sample's RNA came from whole unsorted tissue. This non-tumor lung sample came from over 3 cm beyond the tumor edge. The sequencing input was distant non-tumor lung tissue. All receptors come from a woman between 35 and 50 years old with non-small cell lung cancer.

As to this clonotype: The junction does not match germline at one end; this may be a read error. V is TRBV20-1 and J is TRBJ1-5; D remains ambiguous. The CDR3 totals 15 residues. Germline-derived CDR1 and CDR2 are DFQATT and SNEGSKA (reference sequence). The CDR3 DNA reads TGCAGTGCTAGAGATCTGGACGTGAGCAGTCAGCCCCAGCATTTT. Translation: CSARDLDVSSQPQHF.

The chain combines TRBV28 with TRBJ2-3, with 10 nucleotides matching TRBD2. Germline V gives CDR1 MDHEN, CDR2 SYDVKM. The CDR3 consists of 16 residues. Unmatched junction bases numbered 6, after V lost 4 bases and J lost 2 bases. The chain's CDR3 is CASSSSAGGSTDTQYF. As DNA, the CDR3 is TGTGCCAGCAGTTCCTCAGCGGGGGGGTCCACAGATACGCAGTATTTT.

A word on this clonotype: One end of the junction varies from germline; a read error may be responsible. The J gene is TRBJ2-3, the V gene TRBV5-6, with 12 bases fitting TRBD2. CDR3 length: 17 amino acids. Germline CDR1 SGHDT, CDR2 YYEEEE. CDR3 sequence: CVSSFGLAGSFTYTQYF. CDR3 DNA: TGTGTCAGCAGCTTTGGACTAGCGGGATCTTTCACATATACGCAGTATTTT.

Concerning this clonotype itself: The final CDR3 position lacks the conserved phenylalanine or tryptophan, pointing to a likely read error. The V gene is TRBV12-3 or TRBV12-4, the J gene TRBJ1-5; a weak D match, TRBD1 (6 bases). The CDR3 extends over 14 amino acids. In DNA form, the CDR3 reads TGTGCCAACAGTTCTCAGGGGTCCAATCAGTCCCAGCATTAT. This encodes CANSSQGSNQSQHY.

As to this clonotype: The missing conserved phenylalanine or tryptophan at the end of this CDR3 makes a read error likely. The chain carries TRBV29-1 and TRBJ2-7; D is perhaps TRBD1 (6 bases). Trimming took off 6 bases at V and 6 bases at J, with 21 bases between the two ends. This CDR3 contains 14 residues. Germline CDR1 is SQVTM and CDR2 is ANQGSEA. CDR3 sequence (DNA): TGCAGCGTACCCCAGGGGCTCATATCTCGCGAGCAGTACTTA. It yields the protein CSVPQGLISREQYL.

As for this clonotype: The junction and the germline gene differ at one end; a read error may be behind it. This chain links TRBV6-1 with TRBJ1-4, with D tentatively TRBD1 (5 bases). Germline V CDR1 and CDR2: MNHNS, SASEGT. This CDR3 is built from 15 residues. CDR3 residues: CASGQGRATYEKLFF. In nucleotides, the CDR3 is TGTGCCAGCGGACAAGGACGGGCAACTTATGAAAAACTGTTTTTT.

About this clonotype: One end of the junction is discordant with germline, which a read error may explain. The gene calls are TRBV11-1 and TRBJ2-1; D perhaps matches TRBD1 (6 bases). The CDR3 runs to 17 residues. Germline V gives CDR1 SGHAT, CDR2 FQDESV (reference sequence). In DNA, the CDR3 is TGTGCCAACAGCTTAAGAGTGACGCCGACAGGAGACAATGAGCAGTTCTTC. Its translation: CANSLRVTPTGDNEQFF. Full variable domain (rest looked up from reference TRBV11-1 and TRBJ2-1): EAEVAQSPRYKITEKSQAVAFWCDPISGHATLYWYRQILGQGPELLVQFQDESVVDDSQLPKDRFSAERLKGVDSTLKIQPAELGDSAMYLCANSLRVTPTGDNEQFFGPGTRLTVL.

This clonotype was detected only a few times. A much larger clone is a single base away; this may be a read error. No conserved phenylalanine or tryptophan is present at the end of the CDR3, so a read error is the likely explanation. The chain recombines TRBV12-3 or TRBV12-4 with TRBJ2-4, with 8 bases that match TRBD2. The V gene end was trimmed by 5 bases and the J gene end by 6 bases; junction bases not matched to a gene: 6. This CDR3 comprises 14 residues. CDR3: CASSPTGGRNIQYL. CDR3 in DNA: TGTGCCAGCAGTCCAACGGGAGGGAGAAACATTCAGTACTTA.

In the case of this clonotype: A much larger clone is a single base away; this may be a read error. V gene TRBV10-1 combines with J gene TRBJ2-3; perhaps TRBD2 as D (5 bases). CDR1 is WNHNN and CDR2 is SYGVQD in the germline V gene (reference sequence). Trimming removed 1 base from V and 10 bases from J, with 12 bases in between. This CDR3 has 13 residues. The CDR3 here is CASSEYIGIAQYF. The CDR3 DNA is TGCGCCAGCAGTGAGTATATCGGGATCGCGCAGTATTTT.

On this clonotype itself: One end of the junction varies from germline; a read error may be responsible. The chain has TRBV12-3 or TRBV12-4 and TRBJ2-1; 7 nucleotides agree with TRBD2. The CDR3 contains 15 residues. The CDR3 here is CTSSYSGASYNERFF. CDR3 nucleotides: TGTACCAGCAGTTACAGCGGGGCCTCCTACAATGAGCGGTTCTTC.

The rearrangement links TRBV29-1 to TRBJ1-1; D gene unclear. Deletions cut 4 bases from V and 4 bases from J, with 10 bases between. This CDR3 comprises 12 residues. Germline-derived CDR1 and CDR2 are SQVTM and ANQGSEA. CDR3 bases: TGCAGCGTTGGGATGGGGAGCACTGAAGCTTTCTTT. Translation: CSVGMGSTEAFF.

The chain employs TRBV30 and TRBJ1-6, with 7 nucleotides matching TRBD1. With V trimmed by 8 bases and J by 5 bases, 6 bases remained unmatched. Per the germline V gene, CDR1 is GTSNPN and CDR2 is SVGIG (reference sequence). This CDR3 is built from 13 residues. The CDR3 sequence: CARGGINNSPLHF. DNA for the CDR3: TGTGCCCGAGGGGGCATAAATAATTCACCCCTCCACTTT.

This clonotype is a singleton in its sample. The chain has TRBV10-3 and TRBJ2-2, with D tentatively TRBD1 (7 bases). Germline loops: CDR1 ENHRY, CDR2 SYGVKD. This CDR3 comprises 16 residues. V dropped 11 bases and J dropped 3 bases, with 22 bases sitting between them. CDR3 loop: CAVNYDRDLDTGELFF. The CDR3 DNA reads as TGTGCCGTCAATTACGACAGGGACTTGGACACCGGGGAGCTGTTTTTT.

In the case of this clonotype: Because the CDR3's place on the DNA is in doubt, the DNA is left out and the CDR3 is given as listed by TCRdb. The chain has TRBV29-1 and TRBJ1-2; TRBD1, the D gene given by the table, was not confirmed from the DNA. CDR1 is SQVTM and CDR2 is ANQGSEA in the germline V gene. The CDR3 spans 12 residues, counting both ends. The CDR3 region is CIVGTGAKGYIF.

This clonotype turned up a few times. This chain joins TRBV20-1 and TRBJ2-2; no reliable D call. V dropped 6 bases and J dropped 1 base, with 15 bases sitting between them. Germline V gene lookup returns CDR1 DFQATT and CDR2 SNEGSKA (reference sequence). CDR3 length equals 15 residues. For the CDR3, the DNA is TGCAGTGCCCCCTTTGCCTTCTTGAACACCGGGGAGCTGTTTTTT. It is translated as CSAPFAFLNTGELFF.

On this clonotype: This may arise from a read error, as a much more abundant clone is one base away. The CDR3 does not close with the conserved phenylalanine or tryptophan, likely indicating a read error. The chain carries TRBV7-9 and TRBJ2-3; 9 bases are shared with TRBD2. V was pared by 7 bases and J by 1 base, with 3 bases of the junction left unmatched. The germline gives CDR1 SEHNR, CDR2 FQNEAQ (reference sequence). The CDR3 length is 14 residues. The CDR3 nucleotides read TGTGCCAGCAACCCTAGCGGGGGCACAGATACGCAGTATTCT. Translated: CASNPSGGTDTQYS.

A note on this clonotype: It may be a read error: a sequence one base away is much more abundant. The rearrangement links TRBV11-3 to TRBJ2-1; D gene unclear. Germline lookup yields CDR1 SGHNT and CDR2 YENEEA. CDR3 length equals 15 residues. V was trimmed by 5 bases and J by 7 bases, leaving 18 bases between them. The CDR3 loop reads CASSPRSPVRNEQFF. The CDR3 DNA reads TGTGCCAGCAGCCCCCGGTCCCCTGTGAGAAATGAGCAGTTCTTC.

Remarks on this clonotype: A much more abundant neighbour one base away suggests this may be a read error. The J gene is TRBJ2-5, the V gene TRBV30; 7 positions match TRBD1. The CDR3 extends over 15 amino acids. Germline V lookup: CDR1 GTSNPN, CDR2 SVGIG (reference sequence). The DNA for the CDR3 is TGTGCCTGGAGTGTACGTGACAGGGAATGGGAGACCAAGTACTTC. Encoded protein: CAWSVRDREWETKYF.